The 30 T cell receptor beta chains presented below share a single source sample, sequenced in a study of blood T cell repertoires in COVID-19. Repertoires were generated with immunoSEQ multiplex PCR, while TCRdb's copy carries only in-frame clones and drops some. This table holds 100,000 to 140,000 clones, around 88% found once. The specimen was peripheral blood. Receptor source: a man between 45 and 60 years old with active or convalescent COVID-19.

This clone showed up just a few times. The genes are TRBV11-3 and TRBJ1-1; 7 bases align to TRBD1. CDR3 length: 13 residues. Germline V gives CDR1 SGHNT, CDR2 YENEEA. The V segment lost 3 bases and the J segment 6 bases; nucleotides outside the gene matches: 4. The chain's CDR3 is CASSFLQGSEAFF. The CDR3 DNA is TGTGCCAGCAGCTTCTTACAGGGGTCTGAAGCTTTCTTT.

The rearrangement uses TRBV3-1 (or the pseudogene TRBV3-2) and TRBJ1-1, with unresolved D. With 4 bases removed from V and 4 bases from J, the gap between germline ends came to 16 bases. CDR3 size: 15 residues. Germline V gene lookup returns CDR1 LGHDT and CDR2 YNNKEL (reference sequence). CDR3 DNA sequence: TGTGCCAGCAGCCTTAGATCTCTCAGGCGCACTGAAGCTTTCTTT. Protein sequence: CASSLRSLRRTEAFF.

This clone appeared a single time. The J gene is TRBJ2-3, the V gene TRBV5-4, with TRBD2 identical over 12 bases. This CDR3 is 16 amino acids long. V dropped 5 bases and J dropped 6; count of bases not matched to a gene: 10. Germline V gene lookup returns CDR1 SGHNT and CDR2 YYREEE (reference sequence). The CDR3: CASRSQGLAGTDTQYF. DNA for the CDR3: TGTGCCAGCAGATCTCAAGGACTAGCGGGAACCGATACGCAGTATTTT.

V usage is TRBV28 and J usage is TRBJ1-2; unclear D gene. The CDR3 loop spans 13 amino acids. Trimming removed 3 bases at V and 6 bases at J, with 11 bases between. Germline-derived CDR1 and CDR2 are MDHEN and SYDVKM. The CDR3 reads CASSLAGFDGYTF. The CDR3 coding sequence is TGTGCCAGCAGTTTGGCGGGGTTTGATGGCTACACCTTC.

This clone was found once. CDR3 region: CASRYGGQGNEKLFF. The CDR3 nucleotides are TGTGCCAGCAGGTATGGAGGACAGGGAAATGAAAAACTGTTTTTT. The rearrangement links TRBV28 to TRBJ1-4; the match to TRBD1 covers 8 bases. Germline V gene data show CDR1 as MDHEN and CDR2 as SYDVKM. The V gene end was trimmed by 6 bases and the J gene end by 5 bases; junction bases not matched to a gene: 8. The length of the CDR3 is 15 residues. Filled out from reference TRBV28 and TRBJ1-4, the complete variable domain reads DVKVTQSSRYLVKRTGEKVFLECVQDMDHENMFWYRQDPGLGLRLIYFSYDVKMKEKGDIPEGYSVSREKKERFSLILESASTNQTSMYLCASRYGGQGNEKLFFGSGTQLSVL.

Only one count was recorded for this clone. A read error may produce the germline difference seen at one junction end. V and J are TRBV29-1 and TRBJ1-1, with D maybe TRBD1 (6 bases). The CDR3 length is 13 residues. Germline V gene data show CDR1 as SQVTM and CDR2 as ANQGSEA. The CDR3 region is CSVEDHRTDLSLF. As DNA, the CDR3 is TGCAGCGTTGAAGATCATAGGACAGATCTTTCACTATTT.

The genes are TRBV19 and TRBJ1-5; a weak D match, TRBD1 (5 bases). The germline V gene encodes CDR1 LNHDA and CDR2 SQIVND (reference sequence). This CDR3 has 14 residues. The V and J ends lost 1 base and 7 bases respectively, with 11 bases between them. The CDR3 nucleotides are TGTGCCAGTAGTATAGTAGCAGGGAGGCAGCCCCAGCATTTT. Amino acids: CASSIVAGRQPQHF.

The chain has TRBV11-2 and TRBJ2-1, with TRBD2 matching 8 bases. This CDR3 is built from 16 residues. Germline CDR1 reads SGHAT; CDR2 reads FQNNGV. After removal of 5 bases from V and 8 bases from J, the junction contained 14 bases not matched to a gene. CDR3 residues: CASSPAPGGPPHEQFF. The CDR3 DNA reads as TGTGCCAGCAGCCCCGCCCCGGGAGGGCCACCTCATGAGCAGTTCTTC.

The chain has TRBV23-1 and TRBJ2-7; TRBD2 matches at 15 bases. TRBV23-1 falls under the ORF class, with uncertain function. Germline trimming cut 5 bases from V and 3 bases from J; bases unmatched to any gene: 5. The CDR3 runs to 16 residues. The CDR3: CASSGTSGRNGYEQYF. The CDR3, as DNA: TGCGCCAGCAGTGGGACTAGCGGGAGGAACGGCTACGAGCAGTACTTC.

This chain uses TRBV28 with TRBJ1-1, with D perhaps TRBD1 (6 bases). CDR1 and CDR2 from the germline V gene are MDHEN and SYDVKM. The CDR3 has 13 residues. V lost 6 bases, J lost 5 bases, and 13 bases lay in between. In DNA, the CDR3 is TGTGCCAGCAGCCCACAGGGATCTACTGAAGCTTTCTTT. Amino acids: CASSPQGSTEAFF.

The genes are TRBV29-1 and TRBJ1-1; TRBD1 might be the D (5 bases). This CDR3 has 12 amino acids. The germline CDR1 and CDR2 sequences are SQVTM and ANQGSEA. V lost 6 bases and J lost 5, with 13 bases in between. CDR3 sequence: CSVAGGETEAFF. The CDR3 bases are TGCAGCGTGGCGGGAGGGGAGACTGAAGCTTTCTTT.

V and J are TRBV6-5 and TRBJ2-2; 13 bases align to TRBD2. V shed 6 bases and J 5 bases; nucleotides not matched to a gene: 3. Per the germline V gene, CDR1 is MNHEY and CDR2 is SVGAGI. The CDR3 contains 15 residues. This CDR3 reads CASRGLAGQTGELFF. In DNA form, the CDR3 reads TGTGCCAGCAGGGGACTAGCGGGACAGACCGGGGAGCTGTTTTTT.

This clone was found once. The CDR3 coding sequence is TGTGCCAGCACCAGAGGACGGGACAAAGAAGCTTTCTTT. Translation gives CASTRGRDKEAFF. The chain joins TRBV6-5 to TRBJ1-1; perhaps TRBD1 as D (6 bases). The germline V gene encodes CDR1 MNHEY and CDR2 SVGAGI. There are 13 residues in the CDR3. Between the trimmed V and J ends, which lost 7 bases and 8 bases, there was a span of 17 bases.

The chain joins TRBV6-5 to TRBJ2-7, with 8 positions matching TRBD2. The CDR3 runs 13 residues. Germline V CDR1 and CDR2: MNHEY, SVGAGI. Unmatched junction bases numbered 3, after V lost 7 bases and J lost 1 base. CDR3 protein: CASNLAGSYEQYF. DNA of the CDR3: TGTGCCAGCAATCTAGCGGGTTCCTACGAGCAGTACTTC.

V usage is TRBV14 and J usage is TRBJ2-7, with D possibly TRBD2 on 5 matching bases. This CDR3 spans 16 amino acids. CDR1 and CDR2 (germline): SGHDN, FVKESK. Trimming left V 6 bases short and J 0 bases short, with 18 bases between. The chain's CDR3 is CASSRSRTRSSYEQYF. The DNA of the CDR3 is TGTGCCAGCAGTCGATCCCGGACTCGGAGCTCCTACGAGCAGTACTTC.

This clone was observed a handful of times. The chain uses TRBV7-9 and TRBJ2-1; 8 bases map to TRBD2. The V segment lost 2 bases and the J segment 0 bases; nucleotides outside the gene matches: 6. CDR3 length: 17 residues. Germline CDR1 SEHNR, CDR2 FQNEAQ (reference sequence). The CDR3 DNA reads TGTGCCAGCAGCTTAATTGGGGGGACTAGCTCCTACAATGAGCAGTTCTTC. Residues: CASSLIGGTSSYNEQFF.

The chain carries TRBV7-8 and TRBJ2-7; 10 bases fit TRBD2. With V trimmed by 5 bases and J by 2 bases, 12 bases remained unmatched. This CDR3 spans 17 amino acids. The germline V gene has CDR1 SGHVS and CDR2 FQNEAQ. The CDR3 reads CASSLFPGLASPYEQYF. The CDR3, as DNA: TGTGCCAGCAGCCTCTTCCCGGGACTAGCGTCCCCCTACGAGCAGTACTTC.

The CDR3: CASSKLDRGFFFYEQYF. DNA of the CDR3: TGTGCCAGCAGCAAGCTGGACAGGGGCTTTTTTTTCTACGAGCAGTACTTC. This rearrangement joins TRBV5-6 to TRBJ2-7, with 9 bases identical to TRBD1. CDR3 size: 17 residues. Germline loops: CDR1 SGHDT, CDR2 YYEEEE. V lost 4 bases to trimming and J lost 3 bases; unmatched junction nucleotides: 14.

The V gene is TRBV6-1, the J gene TRBJ2-3, with D possibly being TRBD1 (5 bases). The germline V and J ends were trimmed by 3 bases and 2 bases, with 9 bases remaining between them. Per the germline V gene, CDR1 is MNHNS and CDR2 is SASEGT. The CDR3 spans 14 residues. The CDR3 protein is CASSEGQHTDTQYF. In DNA, the CDR3 is TGTGCCAGCAGTGAGGGGCAGCACACAGATACGCAGTATTTT.

This clone was seen once. The chain recombines TRBV5-1 with TRBJ2-3; possibly TRBD2 for D (6 bases). Germline-derived CDR1 and CDR2 are SGHRS and YFSETQ. This CDR3 is 18 amino acids long. V was pared by 0 bases and J by 2 bases, with 19 bases between. The CDR3 sequence: CASSLAGSGDFATDTQYF. DNA of the CDR3: TGCGCCAGCAGCTTGGCCGGTTCGGGGGACTTCGCCACAGATACGCAGTATTTT.

This chain joins TRBV7-2 and TRBJ1-2; a possible D gene is TRBD1 (5 bases). Trimming pared 2 bases from V and 5 bases from J, leaving 21 bases between. The CDR3 covers 17 residues. The germline V gene has CDR1 SGHTA and CDR2 FQGNSA. CDR3 coding DNA: TGTGCCAGCAGCTTATACATGGACACCTCACGGGTGTATGGCTACACCTTC. This encodes CASSLYMDTSRVYGYTF.

The chain combines TRBV29-1 with TRBJ1-1; D is perhaps TRBD1 (6 bases). The CDR3 is made up of 14 amino acids. Germline loops: CDR1 SQVTM, CDR2 ANQGSEA. Trimming shortened V by 7 bases and J by 1 base, and 16 bases separated the two germline ends. The CDR3 is CSASQQGKNTEAFF. The CDR3, as DNA: TGCAGCGCTAGTCAACAGGGAAAGAACACTGAAGCTTTCTTT.

J is TRBJ1-2 and V is TRBV19; 9 bases match TRBD1. CDR3 length: 13 residues. After removal of 6 bases from V and 5 bases from J, the junction contained 4 bases not matched to a gene. Germline V gene data show CDR1 as LNHDA and CDR2 as SQIVND (reference sequence). CDR3 loop: CASSSQGAYGYTF. CDR3 coding DNA: TGTGCCAGTAGCTCACAGGGGGCGTATGGCTACACCTTC.

The V call is TRBV14, the J call TRBJ1-6; possible D gene TRBD1, 5 bases. The CDR3 sequence is 16 residues long. Germline V gene lookup returns CDR1 SGHDN and CDR2 FVKESK. V dropped 3 bases and J dropped 7 bases, with 16 bases sitting between them. The CDR3: CASSHGHSPGNSPLHF. The CDR3 coding sequence is TGTGCCAGCAGCCACGGACATTCCCCGGGCAATTCACCCCTCCACTTT.

The chain uses TRBV5-1 and TRBJ2-5; maybe TRBD2 (6 bases). Deletions cut 3 bases from V and 2 bases from J, with 14 bases between. This CDR3 has 15 amino acids. Germline V gene sequence: CDR1 SGHRS, CDR2 YFSETQ. CDR3 protein: CASSSTVGGQETQYF. CDR3 in DNA: TGCGCCAGCAGCTCGACGGTGGGGGGTCAAGAGACCCAGTACTTC.

This rearrangement joins TRBV25-1 to TRBJ1-2, with 7 bases matching TRBD1. With 0 bases clipped from V and 8 bases from J, the junction kept 6 bases outside the gene matches. Germline V gives CDR1 MGHDK, CDR2 SYGVNS. The CDR3 has 14 residues. CDR3 bases: TGTGCCAGCAGTGAATATAGGACAGGAGGAGGCTACACCTTC. It translates to CASSEYRTGGGYTF.

The chain joins TRBV4-1 to TRBJ2-3; D perhaps matches TRBD2 (6 bases). CDR3 size: 14 residues. Germline CDR1 and CDR2: MGHRA and YSYEKL. Trimming removed 5 bases at V and 1 base at J, with 10 bases between. The CDR3 spells CASSRSGGTDTQYF. The DNA for the CDR3 is TGCGCCAGCAGCAGGTCGGGAGGCACAGATACGCAGTATTTT.

The chain couples TRBV19 to TRBJ2-2; maybe TRBD2 (7 bases). V dropped 7 bases and J dropped 5 bases, with 17 bases sitting between them. The CDR3 length is 15 residues. Germline CDR1 reads LNHDA; CDR2 reads SQIVND (reference sequence). The CDR3 sequence: CASKRGGTSTGELFF. The CDR3 nucleotides read TGTGCCAGTAAAAGGGGGGGCACTAGTACCGGGGAGCTGTTTTTT.

To note about this clone: Germline and junction disagree at one end, which may indicate a read error. V usage is TRBV5-8 and J usage is TRBJ2-7; 8 nucleotides line up with TRBD1. CDR1 is SGHTS, CDR2 YDEGEE, per germline. This CDR3 comprises 13 residues. The CDR3 nucleotides are TGTGCCAGCACGCAAGTGACAGGGGATAGTGAAGTCTTC. This translates into CASTQVTGDSEVF.

The chain couples TRBV7-9 to TRBJ1-1; D not certain. This CDR3 contains 14 residues. CDR1 and CDR2 (germline): SEHNR, FQNEAQ (reference sequence). Trimming removed 1 base from V and 2 bases from J, with 8 bases in between. CDR3 residues: CASSLVGSNTEAFF. Here the CDR3 DNA reads TGTGCCAGCAGCTTAGTTGGGAGTAACACTGAAGCTTTCTTT. Supplemented by reference TRBV7-9 and TRBJ1-1, the full variable domain reads DTGVSQNPRHKITKRGQNVTFRCDPISEHNRLYWYRQTLGQGPEFLTYFQNEAQLEKSRLLSDRFSAERPKGSFSTLEIQRTEQGDSAMYLCASSLVGSNTEAFFGQGTRLTVV.